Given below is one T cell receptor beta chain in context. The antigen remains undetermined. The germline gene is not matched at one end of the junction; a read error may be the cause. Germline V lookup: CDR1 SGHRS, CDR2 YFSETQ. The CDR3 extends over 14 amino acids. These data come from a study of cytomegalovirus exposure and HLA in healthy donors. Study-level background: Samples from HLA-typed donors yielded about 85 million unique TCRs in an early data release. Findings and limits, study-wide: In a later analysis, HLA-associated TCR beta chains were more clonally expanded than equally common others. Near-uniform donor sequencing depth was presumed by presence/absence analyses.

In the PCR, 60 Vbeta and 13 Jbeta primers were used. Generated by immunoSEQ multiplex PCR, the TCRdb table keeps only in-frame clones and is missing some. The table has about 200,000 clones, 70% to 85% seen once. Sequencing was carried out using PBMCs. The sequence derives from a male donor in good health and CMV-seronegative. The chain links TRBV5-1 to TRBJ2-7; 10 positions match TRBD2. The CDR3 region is CASSPAGGPYGQYF. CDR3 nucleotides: TGCGCCAGCAGCCCAGCGGGAGGGCCGTACGGGCAGTACTTC.